This T cell receptor beta chain was captured by sequencing in a study of cytomegalovirus exposure and HLA in healthy donors (dated by TCRdb to about 2017). At the level of the whole study: In an earlier analysis of under 750 of the donors, 276 Gb of sequence data and 100 million or so unique TCR beta sequences from 150 million to 200 million T cells were reported. To decide whether each TCR beta V gene segment behaved as functional or pseudogenic, an earlier analysis of some 540 of the donors relied on high-throughput TCR beta sequencing. Class I and class II HLA loci were covered by the typing at four-digit resolution. In a later genetic analysis, genome-wide SNP genotypes for about 55% of the 666 donors were used, and that subset was treated as a discovery cohort. An early release covering roughly 600 HLA-typed donors comprised 300 to 350 gigabases of sequencing data and around 85 million unique TCR sequences. Rather than using new phenotypic data, the later analysis identified candidate immune exposures from TCR beta sequences and from how often those sequences occurred across donors. A few DR-DQ haplotypes were handled as single units for association and clustering because linkage in the cohort was strong. A separate validation cohort of roughly 120 different subjects was used in addition to the 666-subject first cohort. On average, around 240,000 unique TCR beta nucleotide sequences were sequenced per donor among some 430 genotyped donors of the cohort, with 15% to 20% of those sequences being non-productive. To predict cytomegalovirus infection status, the study brought together high-throughput TCR immunosequencing, statistical association of individual TCRs with disease status, and machine learning. Every repertoire in the discovery cohort had been generated on one and the same sequencing platform. Alongside the repertoire data, information on donor age, sex, ethnicity and CMV serostatus was compiled. To study patterns of TCR occurrence, a later analysis re-analyzed previously published TCR beta repertoires from under 750 donors and added high-resolution HLA genotyping. The study aimed to test whether signatures of past pathogen exposure could be identified by cataloging public T cell receptors. Of the roughly 400 genotyped donors, roughly 80% fell in the genetic ancestry cluster associated with self-reported Caucasian donors. The study profiled the T cell repertoires of 550 to 700 subjects by immunosequencing and related them to cytomegalovirus serostatus. The number of donors typed differed by locus, with 629-630 for A, B, C, DRB1 and DQB1, 522 for DQA1, nearly 610 for DPA1, and some 450 for DPB1.

Findings and caveats that apply to the study as a whole: In a later genetic analysis, fewer N-insertions in productive TCRs were reported among donors in an Asian-associated ancestry cluster than the approximately 670-donor mean. Several of the top co-occurrence clusters appeared to be linked to parvovirus B19, influenza, CMV and Epstein-Barr virus, according to a later analysis. Sequencing depth was assumed to be roughly uniform across donors in the presence/absence analyses, though that assumption may not hold. Because HLA typing was unavailable for some donors at each locus, only the typed subset was used in association tests. Compared with equally common non-associated chains, HLA-associated TCR beta chains in a later analysis were more clonally expanded and had lower generation probabilities. A cluster of highly shared sequence variants was judged likely to represent a technical artifact of the sequencing pipeline. A further reported finding was that TCR beta sequences accurately predicted the HLA-A and HLA-B alleles for most subjects in the first cohort. Some IMGT-functional V segments, including TRBV6-2 and TRBV6-3, could not be distinguished by the 87-base-pair reads and were therefore excluded. It was suggested by the authors that the approach could potentially be generalized to other disease states and immunological phenotypes. The study gave a list of some 150 TCR beta chains associated with cytomegalovirus. A later genetic analysis associated a missense DCLRE1C variant with V-gene and J-gene trimming of TCR beta chains, and an independent cohort replicated the association. Because counts were too low, 15 to 20 rarely observed V segments, including chromosome 9 orphons, were excluded from the earlier analysis of a few hundred of the donors. Strong co-occurrence of HLA alleles, especially DR and DQ, made assigning TCR associations to individual alleles difficult. Correlated functional status among segregating V segments might be attributable to linkage disequilibrium, but an unknown experimental factor could not be ruled out. Specific HLA alleles were associated with over 15,000 TCR beta sequences at a false discovery rate of 0.05 in a later analysis. In a later analysis, most CMV-associated TCR beta chains were found to appear HLA-restricted, with HLA associations seemingly driven largely by CMV exposure. Three of the identified cytomegalovirus-associated TCR beta chains were confirmed in vitro to be specific for cytomegalovirus antigens. In an earlier analysis of some 540 of the donors, most TCR beta V segments appeared in productive rearrangements about 87% or about 30% of the time, broadly matching IMGT annotations. CMV serostatus was the only immune exposure information available for the cohort. The classifier was reported to diagnose cytomegalovirus status with high specificity and sensitivity in both the original cohort and the validation cohort. Across donors, most TCR sequences were observed very rarely, whereas some public TCRs were present in many individuals. According to a later analysis, TCR association rates differed among HLA loci, with DRB1 alleles showing the most associated TCRs and HLA-C alleles showing the fewest. Only TCR beta chains were sequenced in this cohort, and the absence of alpha or paired-chain data limited detectable features.

The cohort comprised approximately 700 healthy bone marrow donors. At the time of sampling, every cohort member was nominally healthy, though immune exposures that went unrecorded were likely present. The donor was CMV seropositive and was included in the group of almost 300 seropositive cohort members. Every donor gave a peripheral blood sample, and the peripheral blood mononuclear cells from that sample were used for TCR beta sequencing. Genomic DNA was extracted from the blood cell samples with the Qiagen DNeasy Blood Extraction Kit. V ends up 3 bases short and J 1 base short, with an unmatched junction base count of 3. The CDR3 has 15 amino acids, counting the end cysteine and phenylalanine. The retained sequence is limited to the CDR3, 45 bases, with the frame set at the first base. Sequences MNHNS (CDR1) and SASEGT (CDR2) are obtained from the germline V gene. About this clone: Which antigen it targets is not known. No much larger clonotype is one base removed from it; base qualities were not supplied.

The library was built by means of the immunoSEQ multiplex PCR assay. For the multiplex PCR, a mixture combining 60 forward primers for TCR Vbeta segments and 13 reverse primers for TCR Jbeta segments was used. The CDR3 region of rearranged TCR beta genes was amplified from genomic DNA by a multiplex PCR assay. On the Illumina HiSeq System, the amplified TCR beta libraries were sequenced as 87-base-pair reads. As for the original processing: In a later analysis, roughly 80 million unique TCR beta chains were counted across the roughly 700 repertoires, and roughly 10 million of these chains were shared by at least two donors. To remove PCR and sequencing errors, raw reads were error-corrected and collapsed into unique sequences using a nearest-neighbor algorithm that merged closely related sequences. To assign V, D and J gene segments, CDR3 sequences were aligned to IMGT reference sequences. For a sequence to be retained, a match of at least six nucleotides was required to both a V gene segment and a J gene segment. Rearrangements were called productive when the CDR3 lacked stop codons and stayed in frame with V and J; all others were non-productive. Following IMGT convention, CDR3 was defined as the stretch from the second conserved V-encoded cysteine up to the conserved J-encoded phenylalanine. Sequences without an unambiguous match to a single V gene segment were excluded from the earlier analysis of 450 to 750 of the donors. In an earlier analysis of a few hundred of the donors, V segments were called functional above 56.7% productive rearrangements and were called segregating when the between-donor standard deviation exceeded 5%. A statistical classification framework was built for diagnosing cytomegalovirus status from the catalog of TCR beta chain sequences. In a later analysis, V and J genes were assigned by comparing TCR nucleotide sequences against IMGT/GENE-DB human TR gene sequences. A later analysis assigned CDR3 sequences and most-parsimonious VDJ recombination scenarios with the TCRdist pipeline. In a later analysis, each TCR beta chain was defined by its CDR3 amino acid sequence together with its V-gene family, and reads lacking a unique V-gene family were excluded. As a way to deal with suspected cross-contamination and a sequencing artifact, a later analysis dropped 450 to 600 nucleotide sequences that were highly shared and had low generation probability. In a later analysis, a clonal expansion index was calculated for each public chain from normalized within-repertoire ranks of inferred template counts. A later analysis computed generation probabilities with a VDJ recombination model fitted to out-of-frame rearrangements, and checked the results against IGoR. In a later analysis, TCR-TCR, TCR-HLA and TCR-CMV co-occurrence was scored with hypergeometric tests, and a repertoire-size bias correction was applied to TCR pairs. In a later analysis, false discovery rates were estimated by permuting HLA or CMV assignments 20 times. In a later analysis, co-occurring TCRs were grouped using DBSCAN, with TCRdist sequence similarity added in when clustering inside HLA-allele-positive subsets. Repertoires with fewer than 30,000 or more than 120,000 public chains were left out of co-occurrence clustering, as were a handful of repertoires with anomalous nucleotide sharing. TCRdb stores this immuneACCESS table with in-frame sequences only. Part of the clones is absent; in the studies checked, under half of the shortfall reflects unresolved V genes, and no reason is known for the rest. V and J calls and clone size are given by that table; D and trimming were obtained from the DNA. Across this sample there are over 100,000 clones, with 79% seen only once. Roughly 3% of the sample is taken by the ten largest.

Recombination connected TRBV6-1 to TRBJ1-1; 9 of the junction bases match TRBD1. The sequencing sample was made of PBMCs. This receptor was taken from a young woman in good health and CMV-seropositive. The DNA sequence is as follows: TGTGCCAGCAGTGAGGCGGGACAGGGGAACACTGAAGCTTTCTTT. It translates as CASSEAGQGNTEAFF.